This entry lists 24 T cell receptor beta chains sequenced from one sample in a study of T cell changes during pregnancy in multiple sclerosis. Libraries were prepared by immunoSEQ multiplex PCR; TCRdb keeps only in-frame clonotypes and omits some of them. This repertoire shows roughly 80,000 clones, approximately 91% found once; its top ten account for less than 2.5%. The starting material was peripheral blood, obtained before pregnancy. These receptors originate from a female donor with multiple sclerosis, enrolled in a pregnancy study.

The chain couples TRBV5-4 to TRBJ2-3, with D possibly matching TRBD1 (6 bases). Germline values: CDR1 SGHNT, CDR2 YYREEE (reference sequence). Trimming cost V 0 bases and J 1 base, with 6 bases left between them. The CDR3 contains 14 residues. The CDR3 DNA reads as TGTGCCAGCAGCTTGGCAGGGGGCACAGATACGCAGTATTTT. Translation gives CASSLAGGTDTQYF. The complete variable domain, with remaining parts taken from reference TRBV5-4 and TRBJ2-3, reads ETGVTQSPTHLIKTRGQQVTLRCSSQSGHNTVSWYQQALGQGPQFIFQYYREEENGRGNFPPRFSGLQFPNYSSELNVNALELDDSALYLCASSLAGGTDTQYFGPGTRLTVL.

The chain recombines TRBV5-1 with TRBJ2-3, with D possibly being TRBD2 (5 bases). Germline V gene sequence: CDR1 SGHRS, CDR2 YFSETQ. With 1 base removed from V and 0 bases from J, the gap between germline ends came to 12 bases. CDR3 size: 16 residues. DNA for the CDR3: TGCGCCAGCAGCTTGATCGGGGTGACAAGCACAGATACGCAGTATTTT. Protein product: CASSLIGVTSTDTQYF.

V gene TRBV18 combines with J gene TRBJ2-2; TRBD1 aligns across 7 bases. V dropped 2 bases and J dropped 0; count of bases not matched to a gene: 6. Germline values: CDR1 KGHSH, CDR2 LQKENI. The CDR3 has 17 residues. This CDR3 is CASSPRRQGANTGELFF. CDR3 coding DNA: TGTGCCAGCTCACCAAGGCGGCAGGGGGCGAACACCGGGGAGCTGTTTTTT.

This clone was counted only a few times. The CDR3 region is CASSDQGEKLFF. CDR3 DNA: TGCGCCAGCAGTGACCAGGGGGAAAAACTGTTTTTT. The chain has TRBV10-1 and TRBJ1-4; tentatively, D is TRBD1 (6 bases). Germline loops: CDR1 WNHNN, CDR2 SYGVQD (reference sequence). V shed 3 bases and J shed 8 bases, with 7 bases lying between them. The CDR3 consists of 12 residues.

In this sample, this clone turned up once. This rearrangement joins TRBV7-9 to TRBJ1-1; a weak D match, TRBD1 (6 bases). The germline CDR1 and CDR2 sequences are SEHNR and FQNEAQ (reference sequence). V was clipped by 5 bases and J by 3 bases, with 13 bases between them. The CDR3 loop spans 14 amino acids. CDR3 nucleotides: TGTGCCAGCAGCAACAGGGCACCTGACACTGAAGCTTTCTTT. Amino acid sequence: CASSNRAPDTEAFF. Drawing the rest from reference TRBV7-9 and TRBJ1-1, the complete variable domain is DTGVSQNPRHKITKRGQNVTFRCDPISEHNRLYWYRQTLGQGPEFLTYFQNEAQLEKSRLLSDRFSAERPKGSFSTLEIQRTEQGDSAMYLCASSNRAPDTEAFFGQGTRLTVV.

The CDR3 DNA sequence: TGCAGCGTTAGCCGATCCCCCGGGACAGGGGGAAGCACAGATACGCAGTATTTT. It is translated as CSVSRSPGTGGSTDTQYF. This chain joins TRBV29-1 and TRBJ2-3, with 11 bases identical to TRBD1. Germline CDR1 and CDR2: SQVTM and ANQGSEA. Germline trimming cut 5 bases from V and 0 bases from J; bases unmatched to any gene: 13. This CDR3 comprises 18 residues.

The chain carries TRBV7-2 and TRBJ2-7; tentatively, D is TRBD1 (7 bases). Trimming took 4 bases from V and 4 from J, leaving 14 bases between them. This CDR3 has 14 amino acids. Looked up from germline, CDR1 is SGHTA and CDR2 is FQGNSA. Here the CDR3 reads CASSYAGGGYEQYF. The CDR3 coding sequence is TGTGCCAGCAGCTATGCAGGGGGAGGTTACGAGCAGTACTTC.

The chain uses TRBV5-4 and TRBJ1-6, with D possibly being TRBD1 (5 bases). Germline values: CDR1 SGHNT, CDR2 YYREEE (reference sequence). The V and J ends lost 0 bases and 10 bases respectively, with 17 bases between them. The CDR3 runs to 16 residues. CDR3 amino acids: CASSLAGGGVNSPLHF. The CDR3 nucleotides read TGTGCCAGCAGCTTGGCCGGGGGGGGAGTAAACTCACCCCTCCACTTT.

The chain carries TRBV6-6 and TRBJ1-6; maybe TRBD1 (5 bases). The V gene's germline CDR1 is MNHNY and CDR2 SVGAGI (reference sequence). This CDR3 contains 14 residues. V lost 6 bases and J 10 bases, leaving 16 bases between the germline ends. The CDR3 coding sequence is TGTGCCAGCAGCCTGGACAAGGAAGGGTCACCCCTCCACTTT. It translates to CASSLDKEGSPLHF.

The CDR3 bases are TGCGCCAGCAGCCCAGACAGGGCCGCGCAGTATTTT. Translating gives CASSPDRAAQYF. This sequence joins TRBV5-1 and TRBJ2-3, with 7 positions matching TRBD1. Trimming removed 4 bases from V and 10 bases from J; junction bases left unmatched: 6. From germline, CDR1 is SGHRS and CDR2 YFSETQ. The CDR3 consists of 12 residues.

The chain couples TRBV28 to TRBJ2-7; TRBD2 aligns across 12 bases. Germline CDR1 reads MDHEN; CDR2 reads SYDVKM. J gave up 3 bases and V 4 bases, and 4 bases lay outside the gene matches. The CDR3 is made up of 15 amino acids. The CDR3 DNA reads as TGTGCCAGCAGTTCGGCGACTAGCGGGGGCTACGAGCAGTACTTC. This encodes CASSSATSGGYEQYF.

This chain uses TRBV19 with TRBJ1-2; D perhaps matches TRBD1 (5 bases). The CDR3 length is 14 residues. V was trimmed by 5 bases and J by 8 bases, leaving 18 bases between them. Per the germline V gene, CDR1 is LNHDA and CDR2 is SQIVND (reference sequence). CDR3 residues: CASSPVRREGGYTF. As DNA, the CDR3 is TGTGCCAGTAGTCCTGTGCGCAGGGAGGGGGGCTACACCTTC.

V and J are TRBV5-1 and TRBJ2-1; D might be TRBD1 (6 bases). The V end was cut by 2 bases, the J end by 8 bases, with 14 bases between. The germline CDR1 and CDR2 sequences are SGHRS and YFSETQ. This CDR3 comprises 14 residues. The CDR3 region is CASSFLGAQDEQFF. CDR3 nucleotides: TGCGCCAGCAGCTTTTTGGGGGCGCAGGATGAGCAGTTCTTC.

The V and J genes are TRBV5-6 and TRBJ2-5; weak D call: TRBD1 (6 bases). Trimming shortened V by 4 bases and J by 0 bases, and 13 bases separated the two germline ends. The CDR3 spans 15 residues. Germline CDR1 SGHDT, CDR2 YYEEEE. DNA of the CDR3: TGTGCCAGCAGCCCGACCGGGACACACCAAGAGACCCAGTACTTC. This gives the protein CASSPTGTHQETQYF.

The CDR3 nucleotides are TGTGCCAGCAGCCCCCTGGGAGGGCGGCTCAATGAGCAGTTCTTC. The encoded protein is CASSPLGGRLNEQFF. V is TRBV7-9 and J is TRBJ2-1, with TRBD2 identical over 7 bases. In germline, CDR1 is SEHNR, CDR2 FQNEAQ (reference sequence). This CDR3 is built from 15 residues. The J segment lost 6 bases and the V segment lost 5 bases, leaving 10 bases of the junction unmatched.

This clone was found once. The CDR3 spells CASNGAPGRNEKLFF. The CDR3 region has the DNA TGTGCCAGCAATGGGGCGCCAGGCCGTAATGAAAAACTGTTTTTT. This sequence joins TRBV25-1 and TRBJ1-4, with D perhaps matching TRBD1 (5 bases). There are 15 residues in the CDR3. The V gene lost 7 bases and the J gene lost 4 bases, with 16 bases spanning the gap. Looked up from germline, CDR1 is MGHDK and CDR2 is SYGVNS.

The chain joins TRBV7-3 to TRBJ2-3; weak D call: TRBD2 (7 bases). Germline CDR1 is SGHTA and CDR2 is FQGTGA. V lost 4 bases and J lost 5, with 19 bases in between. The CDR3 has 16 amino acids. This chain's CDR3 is CASSWDMAGARDTQYF. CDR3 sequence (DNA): TGTGCCAGCAGCTGGGATATGGCGGGGGCCCGAGATACGCAGTATTTT.

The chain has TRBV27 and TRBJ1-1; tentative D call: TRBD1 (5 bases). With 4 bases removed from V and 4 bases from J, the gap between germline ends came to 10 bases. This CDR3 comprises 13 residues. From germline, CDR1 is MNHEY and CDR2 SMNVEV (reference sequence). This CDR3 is CASSSRQSTEAFF. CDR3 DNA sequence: TGTGCCAGCAGTTCCCGACAGAGCACTGAAGCTTTCTTT.

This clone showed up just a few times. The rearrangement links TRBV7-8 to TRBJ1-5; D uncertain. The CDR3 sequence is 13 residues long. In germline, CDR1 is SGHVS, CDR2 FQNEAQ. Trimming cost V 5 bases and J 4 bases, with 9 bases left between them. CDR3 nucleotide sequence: TGTGCCAGCAGCATCCGGAGGAATCAGCCCCAGCATTTT. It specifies CASSIRRNQPQHF. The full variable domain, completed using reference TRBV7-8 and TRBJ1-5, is GAGVSQSPRYKVAKRGQDVALRCDPISGHVSLFWYQQALGQGPEFLTYFQNEAQLDKSGLPSDRFFAERPEGSVSTLKIQRTQQEDSAVYLCASSIRRNQPQHFGDGTRLSIL.

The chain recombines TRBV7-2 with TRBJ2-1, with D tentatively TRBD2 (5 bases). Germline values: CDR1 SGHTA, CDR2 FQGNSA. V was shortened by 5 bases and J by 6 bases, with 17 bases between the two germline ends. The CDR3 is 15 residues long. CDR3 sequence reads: CASSTPGILPNEQFF. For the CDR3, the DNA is TGTGCCAGCAGCACCCCGGGAATCCTCCCCAATGAGCAGTTCTTC.

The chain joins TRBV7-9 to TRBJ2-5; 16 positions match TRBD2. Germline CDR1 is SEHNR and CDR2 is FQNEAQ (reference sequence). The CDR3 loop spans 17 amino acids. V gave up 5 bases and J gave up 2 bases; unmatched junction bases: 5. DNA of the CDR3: TGTGCCAGCAGCCCGGGACTAGCGGGGGGGATACAAGAGACCCAGTACTTC. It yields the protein CASSPGLAGGIQETQYF.

CDR3 coding DNA: TGTGCCAGCAGCTTGGGGGGGGCAATCTACGAGCAGTACTTC. Encoded protein: CASSLGGAIYEQYF. This chain joins TRBV13 and TRBJ2-7, with D perhaps TRBD2 (7 bases). CDR1 is PRHDT and CDR2 is FYEKMQ in the germline V gene (reference sequence). The CDR3 is 14 residues long. Trimming took off 3 bases at V and 3 bases at J, with 12 bases between the two ends. The variable domain in full, completed from reference TRBV13 and TRBJ2-7, reads AAGVIQSPRHLIKEKRETATLKCYPIPRHDTVYWYQQGPGQDPQFLISFYEKMQSDKGSIPDRFSAQQFSDYHSELNMSSLELGDSALYFCASSLGGAIYEQYFGPGTRLTVT.

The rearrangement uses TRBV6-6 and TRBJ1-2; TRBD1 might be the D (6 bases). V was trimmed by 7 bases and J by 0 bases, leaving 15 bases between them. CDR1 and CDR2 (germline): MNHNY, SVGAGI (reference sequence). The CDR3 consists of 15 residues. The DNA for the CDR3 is TGTGCCAGCACCCTGGGACAAAACGCTAACTATGGCTACACCTTC. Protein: CASTLGQNANYGYTF.

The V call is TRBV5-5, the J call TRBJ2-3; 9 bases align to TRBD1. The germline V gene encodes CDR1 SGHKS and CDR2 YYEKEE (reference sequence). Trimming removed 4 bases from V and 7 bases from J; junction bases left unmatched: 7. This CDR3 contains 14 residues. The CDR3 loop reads CASSRGTGWNTQYF. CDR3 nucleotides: TGTGCCAGCAGCCGCGGGACAGGGTGGAATACGCAGTATTTT. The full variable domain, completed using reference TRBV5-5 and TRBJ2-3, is DAGVTQSPTHLIKTRGQQVTLRCSPISGHKSVSWYQQVLGQGPQFIFQYYEKEERGRGNFPDRFSARQFPNYSSELNVNALLLGDSALYLCASSRGTGWNTQYFGPGTRLTVL.